Listed below are T cell receptor beta chains from one sample, sequenced in a study of T cells in Graves' hyperthyroidism and ophthalmopathy. TCRdb redid the calling of the multiplex PCR reads with MiXCR, one entry per CDR3 protein. Altogether 600,000 to 750,000 distinct CDR3 sequences are present, approximately 15% being singletons, with the ten largest covering around 16%. Input material: blood. All receptors derive from a man aged 50-60 years with Graves' hyperthyroidism. CDR3s include the opening cysteine and the closing phenylalanine or tryptophan.

v_call: TRBV3-1
j_call: TRBJ2-2
cdr3_aa: CASSQDFRTSENTGELFF

v_call: TRBV15
j_call: TRBJ2-2
cdr3_aa: CATSRGVETGELFF

v_call: TRBV5-1
j_call: TRBJ1-4
cdr3_aa: CASSLDQGGEKLFF

v_call: TRBV28
j_call: TRBJ2-5
cdr3_aa: CASSSGQDSQETQYF

v_call: TRBV12-3/TRBV12-4
j_call: TRBJ2-5
cdr3_aa: CASSSLGTVQEAQYF

v_call: TRBV11-2
j_call: TRBJ1-4
cdr3_aa: CASSFITGGGNEKLFF

v_call: TRBV2
j_call: TRBJ1-1
cdr3_aa: CASSGMGLPNTEAFF

v_call: TRBV10-3
j_call: TRBJ1-6
cdr3_aa: CAIRNPGDSPLHF

v_call: TRBV5-4
j_call: TRBJ2-1
cdr3_aa: CASSLKGAPYNEQFF

v_call: TRBV6-1
j_call: TRBJ2-5
cdr3_aa: CASSEGWAGPLQETQYF

v_call: TRBV6-1
j_call: TRBJ2-5
cdr3_aa: CASSEAVLAETQYF

v_call: TRBV7-9
j_call: TRBJ1-2
cdr3_aa: CASSLNPPGIYDYTF

v_call: TRBV12-5
j_call: TRBJ2-2
cdr3_aa: CASGGGSGGGELFF

v_call: TRBV28
j_call: TRBJ2-7
cdr3_aa: CASSSLPGPGPHEQYF

v_call: TRBV7-9
j_call: TRBJ2-1
cdr3_aa: CASSPAGLEYNEQFF

v_call: TRBV7-2
j_call: TRBJ1-5
cdr3_aa: CASSLGLGRKPQHF

v_call: TRBV12-3/TRBV12-4
j_call: TRBJ2-7
cdr3_aa: CASSLGARDRRSYEQYF

v_call: TRBV7-2
j_call: TRBJ2-2
cdr3_aa: CASSSPPGQRAGELFF

v_call: TRBV28
j_call: TRBJ2-7
cdr3_aa: CASSFGVRRTYEQYF

v_call: TRBV9
j_call: TRBJ2-2
cdr3_aa: CASSPRTGRANTGELFF

v_call: TRBV7-8
j_call: TRBJ1-5
cdr3_aa: CASSVGRDSNQPQHF

v_call: TRBV19
j_call: TRBJ2-7
cdr3_aa: CASSGGREEQYF

v_call: TRBV6-9
j_call: TRBJ2-1
cdr3_aa: CASSYRLSYNEQFF

v_call: TRBV7-3
j_call: TRBJ2-1
cdr3_aa: CASSLFGAGGHEQFF

v_call: TRBV7-2
j_call: TRBJ1-5
cdr3_aa: CASSGQNNQPQHF

v_call: TRBV10-3
j_call: TRBJ2-7
cdr3_aa: CAISGGNEQYF

v_call: TRBV6-2/TRBV6-3
j_call: TRBJ2-7
cdr3_aa: CASRGPGQGYEQYF

v_call: TRBV6-5
j_call: TRBJ2-2
cdr3_aa: CASSYAGGVTGELFF

v_call: TRBV5-1
j_call: TRBJ1-1
cdr3_aa: CASSWQTGATEAFF

v_call: TRBV2
j_call: TRBJ2-1
cdr3_aa: CASSLTGGGLHEQFF

v_call: TRBV20-1
j_call: TRBJ2-3
cdr3_aa: CSARSSGYTDTQYF

v_call: TRBV28
j_call: TRBJ2-5
cdr3_aa: CASSSGRVRAQYF

v_call: TRBV5-6
j_call: TRBJ2-2
cdr3_aa: CASSLEGLARKGSGELFF

v_call: TRBV7-8
j_call: TRBJ1-1
cdr3_aa: CASSFGTGIGAFF

v_call: TRBV10-3
j_call: TRBJ1-6
cdr3_aa: CAIKATGESPLHF

v_call: TRBV7-2
j_call: TRBJ2-7
cdr3_aa: CASTYDLAPYEQYF

v_call: TRBV18
j_call: TRBJ2-7
cdr3_aa: CASSPPAAGRLDEQYF

v_call: TRBV28
j_call: TRBJ2-5
cdr3_aa: CASRGRVGETQYF

v_call: TRBV10-3
j_call: TRBJ1-5
cdr3_aa: CAISGGGELNQPQHF

v_call: TRBV20-1
j_call: TRBJ1-5
cdr3_aa: CSAREDGGNQPQHF

v_call: TRBV6-1
j_call: TRBJ2-7
cdr3_aa: CASTTQGDSYEQYF

v_call: TRBV20-1
j_call: TRBJ1-5
cdr3_aa: CSARDGGQVQPQHF

v_call: TRBV9
j_call: TRBJ1-6
cdr3_aa: CASSATGGRNSPLHF

v_call: TRBV10-3
j_call: TRBJ2-7
cdr3_aa: CAISESKGAGVYEQYF

v_call: TRBV4-2
j_call: TRBJ2-2
cdr3_aa: CASSQADSTGELFF

v_call: TRBV18
j_call: TRBJ2-7
cdr3_aa: CASSPPVGQNYEQYF

v_call: TRBV20-1
j_call: TRBJ2-3
cdr3_aa: CSAIYTASTDTQYF